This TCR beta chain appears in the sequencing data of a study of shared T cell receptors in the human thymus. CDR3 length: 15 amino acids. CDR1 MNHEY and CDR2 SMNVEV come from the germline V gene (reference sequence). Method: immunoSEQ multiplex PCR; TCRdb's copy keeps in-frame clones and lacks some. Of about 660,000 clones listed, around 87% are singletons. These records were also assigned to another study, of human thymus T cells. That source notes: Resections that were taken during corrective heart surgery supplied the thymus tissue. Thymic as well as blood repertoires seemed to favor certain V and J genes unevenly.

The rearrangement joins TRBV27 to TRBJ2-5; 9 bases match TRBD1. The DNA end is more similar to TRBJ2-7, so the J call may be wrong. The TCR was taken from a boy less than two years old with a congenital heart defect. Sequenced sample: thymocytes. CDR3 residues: CASRTTGTGSYEQYF. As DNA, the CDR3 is TGTGCCAGCAGGACAACCGGGACAGGGTCCTACGAGCAGTACTTC.